The rows below give T cell receptor beta chains drawn from one sample of a study of T cells in Graves' hyperthyroidism and ophthalmopathy. MiXCR, applied by TCRdb to the multiplex PCR reads, yields one record per CDR3 protein. Here the sample spans 95,000 to 110,000 distinct CDR3 sequences, about a sixth being singletons. Sequenced sample: blood. The receptors derive from a woman between 50 and 59 years old with Graves' hyperthyroidism. Each CDR3 is given with its conserved first and last residue. The D gene is left open where the match is weak. Expanded clones are given a class, and other clones once, few, many or no size at all.

j_gene,d_gene,abundance,v_gene,CDR3nt,CDR3aa
TRBJ1-2,.,many,TRBV3-1,TGTGCCAGCAGCCAAGATGGAGTTAGGGTTGCGTATGGCTACACCTTC,CASSQDGVRVAYGYTF
TRBJ2-2,TRBD2,few,TRBV9,TGTGCCAGCAGCGCGACTAGCGGGAGAGGGGACACCGGGGAGCTGTTTTTT,CASSATSGRGDTGELFF
TRBJ1-3,TRBD1,many,TRBV5-8,TGTGCCAGCAGCAGAGGACAGGGGGCCCGTACCTCTGGAAACACCATATATTTT,CASSRGQGARTSGNTIYF
TRBJ1-1,TRBD1,many,TRBV28,TGTGCCAGCAGAACACCGAGGGGGGACAGGGGGCAAGGCACTGAAGCTTTCTTT,CASRTPRGDRGQGTEAFF
TRBJ1-5,.,many,TRBV6-1,TGTGCCAGCAGACTAACAACGGGGGGGGACCAGCCCCAGCATTTT,CASRLTTGGDQPQHF
TRBJ2-3,.,few,TRBV25-1,TGTGCCAGCAGTGAGCTTACAGCAGCAGATACGCAGTATTTT,CASSELTAADTQYF
TRBJ1-4,TRBD1,many,TRBV6-5,TGTGCCAGCAGTTACTCACAGGGAGGGGGCGAAAAACTGTTTTTT,CASSYSQGGGEKLFF
TRBJ2-1,.,many,TRBV3-1,TGTGCCAGCAGCCAAGGGCTAGGGGGATCCAATGAGCAGTTCTTC,CASSQGLGGSNEQFF
TRBJ2-3,.,many,TRBV7-3,TGTGCCAGCAGCCGCGGGGACTCTCGCACAGATACGCAGTATTTT,CASSRGDSRTDTQYF
TRBJ2-3,TRBD1,.,TRBV5-1,TGCGCCAGCAGCTTGGAAGGGACAGGGGGGGCCGAAGATACGCAGTATTTT,CASSLEGTGGAEDTQYF
TRBJ2-1,TRBD1,many,TRBV4-1,TGCGCCAGCCCGACGGCCGACAGGGGACATCACAATGAGCAGTTCTTC,CASPTADRGHHNEQFF
TRBJ2-1,TRBD2,.,TRBV28,TGTGCCAGCAGTTCCGGCGGGAGGTACAATGAGCAGTTCTTC,CASSSGGRYNEQFF
TRBJ1-4,TRBD1,many,TRBV28,TGTGCCAGCATCGGACAGGGTGAGGAAAAACTGTTTTTT,CASIGQGEEKLFF
TRBJ2-3,.,.,TRBV12-3/TRBV12-4,TGTGCCAGCACCTCGGGCGCAGATACGCAGTATTTT,CASTSGADTQYF
TRBJ2-2,.,.,TRBV7-2,TGTGCCAGCAGCTTAGCCCTAGCAGGAAACACCGGGGAGCTGTTTTTT,CASSLALAGNTGELFF
TRBJ2-7,.,many,TRBV19,TGTGCCAGTAGTAATCAGGGATCTTACTCCTACGAGCAGTACTTC,CASSNQGSYSYEQYF
TRBJ2-1,.,many,TRBV29-1,TGCAGCGTCCCGGCGGGCTCCTACAATGAGCAGTTCTTC,CSVPAGSYNEQFF
TRBJ2-5,.,many,TRBV5-1,TGCGCCAGCAGCTTGGGACACTCCCTGGGGGAGACCCAGTACTTC,CASSLGHSLGETQYF
TRBJ1-1,.,many,TRBV28,TGTGCCAGCAAAAGAGGAGGAGGGGGGAACACTGAAGCTTTCTTT,CASKRGGGGNTEAFF
TRBJ2-3,.,many,TRBV27,TGTGCCAGCAGTTCCCCAGGGGGGCCAAAGTGGGATACGCAGTATTTT,CASSSPGGPKWDTQYF
TRBJ1-2,.,many,TRBV4-1,TGCGCCAGCAGCCAAGGTAGTTTCGGAGCTTATGGCTACACCTTC,CASSQGSFGAYGYTF
TRBJ2-7,.,.,TRBV20-1,TGCAGTGCCCTACCTGCGGGGCTCACCTACGAGCAGTACTTC,CSALPAGLTYEQYF
TRBJ2-1,.,many,TRBV30,TGTGCCTGGAGTAGGGAGGAGCAGTTCTTC,CAWSREEQFF
TRBJ2-7,.,many,TRBV28,TGTGCCAGCAGTCCCAGTGGGGACCCCAAACTGGGCGAGCAGTACTTC,CASSPSGDPKLGEQYF
TRBJ1-5,.,.,TRBV12-3/TRBV12-4,TGTGCCAGCAGTTTGTCAGGGAGTGGCAATCAGCCCCAGCATTTT,CASSLSGSGNQPQHF
TRBJ2-1,.,.,TRBV19,TGTGCCAGTAGTAGAACAGGGTTTCGTGAGCAGTTCTTC,CASSRTGFREQFF
TRBJ2-7,TRBD1,few,TRBV5-1,TGCGCCAGCAGCTTGGATGGGACAGACTACGAGCAGTACTTC,CASSLDGTDYEQYF
TRBJ2-5,TRBD2,many,TRBV2,TGTGCCAGCAGGGTTACTAGCGGACAAGAGACCCAGTACTTC,CASRVTSGQETQYF
TRBJ1-6,.,many,TRBV9,TGTGCCAGCAGCGTAATGGCGAATTCACCCCTCCACTTT,CASSVMANSPLHF
TRBJ2-7,.,many,TRBV28,TGTGCCAGCAGTCCACAAACCTCCTACGAGCAGTACTTC,CASSPQTSYEQYF
TRBJ2-1,.,many,TRBV27,TGTGCCAGCAGTGCGTCCTTGGGCTCCTACAATGAGCAGTTCTTC,CASSASLGSYNEQFF
TRBJ2-1,TRBD2,once,TRBV20-1,TGCAGTGCTACTGGACTAGCGGGAAGCCTGAATGAGCAGTTCTTC,CSATGLAGSLNEQFF
TRBJ2-5,TRBD1,.,TRBV7-8,TGTGCCAGCAGCTTCGGTGACAGGGGGCCCCAAGAGACCCAGTACTTC,CASSFGDRGPQETQYF
TRBJ2-7,.,many,TRBV12-3/TRBV12-4,TGTGCCAGCAGTTTAGCCCAGAACTCCTACGAGCAGTACTTC,CASSLAQNSYEQYF
TRBJ2-1,.,many,TRBV7-9,TGTGCCAGCAGCTTCACCTCGGGAGACGAGCAGTTCTTC,CASSFTSGDEQFF
TRBJ2-1,TRBD2,many,TRBV4-2,TGTGCCAGCAGCCAAGATTCCTGGACTAGCGGAGACAATGAGCAGTTCTTC,CASSQDSWTSGDNEQFF
TRBJ2-7,.,many,TRBV2,TGTGCCAGCAGTAGGGCCACCGAGCAGTACTTC,CASSRATEQYF
TRBJ1-1,.,many,TRBV29-1,TGCAGCGTTGGGGTCAGGGATGAGGGTGAAGCTTTCTTT,CSVGVRDEGEAFF
TRBJ2-1,TRBD2,few,TRBV19,TGTGCCAGTAGTGTGGGCGGGAGGCCCCGGCGTGATGAGCAGTTCTTC,CASSVGGRPRRDEQFF
TRBJ2-1,TRBD2,many,TRBV20-1,TGCAGTGCTAGAGATGGGCGGGAGACCCACAATGAGCAGTTCTTC,CSARDGRETHNEQFF
TRBJ1-6,TRBD1,many,TRBV6-1,TGTGCCAGCAGTGGACAGGGAGCTTCCTATAATTCACCCCTCCACTTT,CASSGQGASYNSPLHF
TRBJ1-6,.,once,TRBV5-6,TGTGCCAGCAACAGTTTGGGACGGTCTAATTCACCCCTCCACTTT,CASNSLGRSNSPLHF
TRBJ2-2,TRBD2,many,TRBV28,TGTGCCAGCAGTCCCCCCTGGGTGGCGGGAGGAACCGGGGAGCTGTTTTTT,CASSPPWVAGGTGELFF
TRBJ1-6,.,many,TRBV7-9,TGTGCCAGCAGGCGGGGGATTCAGTCACCCCTCCACTTT,CASRRGIQSPLHF
TRBJ1-1,.,.,TRBV27,TGTACCAGCATTTTGCGGCAGGGGTACACTGAAGCTTTCTTT,CTSILRQGYTEAFF
TRBJ2-3,.,many,TRBV11-2,TGTGCCAGCAGCTACGAGGGAGGATTGCGAAATACGCAGTATTTT,CASSYEGGLRNTQYF
TRBJ2-5,.,many,TRBV6-1,TGTGCCAGCAGTGTTTTGGGGGGACAAGAGACCCAGTACTTC,CASSVLGGQETQYF
TRBJ2-2,.,many,TRBV5-6,TGTGCCAGCAGCTTGGACAGGGCCCCCTCTTCGAACACCGGGGAGCTGTTTTTT,CASSLDRAPSSNTGELFF
TRBJ2-4,.,.,TRBV29-1,TGCAGCGTTGCCTGGGGGAACCAGAAAAACATTCAGTACTTC,CSVAWGNQKNIQYF
TRBJ1-2,.,many,TRBV19,TGTGCCAGTCGCACGGAGGGCCACCGGGGTGGCTACACCTTC,CASRTEGHRGGYTF
TRBJ2-3,.,many,TRBV30,TGTGCCTGGAGTGTACGGCGGCAGAGGGTTGCAGATACGCAGTATTTT,CAWSVRRQRVADTQYF
TRBJ1-1,.,.,TRBV18,TGTGCCAGCTCACCAATAAGACAAACAACGAGTGAAGCTTTCTTT,CASSPIRQTTSEAFF
TRBJ1-1,.,many,TRBV30,TGTGCCTGGAAACGGGAGCAGCCTGAAGCTTTCTTT,CAWKREQPEAFF
TRBJ2-5,.,many,TRBV6-2/TRBV6-3,TGTGCCAGCAGTTACCGAGACTGGTTCCAAGAGACCCAGTACTTC,CASSYRDWFQETQYF
TRBJ2-5,.,many,TRBV7-9,TGTGCCAGCAGCTCCCCTGAGTACTTC,CASSSPEYF
TRBJ2-7,.,.,TRBV27,TGTGCCAGCAGCCCCGACCGGAACTCCTACGAGCAGTACTTC,CASSPDRNSYEQYF
TRBJ2-1,.,few,TRBV7-8,TGTGCCAGCAGCTTATGGGTCTCTGGAGGAGGCCACAATGAGCAGTTCTTC,CASSLWVSGGGHNEQFF
TRBJ1-1,.,many,TRBV28,TGTGCCAGCAGGATGTCCGGGACGCCGGCCGGGACTTTCTTT,CASRMSGTPAGTFF
TRBJ1-1,.,many,TRBV5-1,TGCGCCAGCAGCTTGGGGGTACAGGGTGGAACTGAAGCTTTCTTT,CASSLGVQGGTEAFF
TRBJ1-4,.,many,TRBV3-1,TGTGCCAGCAGCCTTACCGTTAAGAGTGAAAAACTGTTTTTT,CASSLTVKSEKLFF